This is a list of T cell receptor beta chains from one sample in a study of T-cell reconstitution after alpha-beta-depleted transplantation in children. In TCRdb, the PCR reads were re-called with MiXCR into one record per CDR3 protein. The data show nearly 550,000 distinct CDR3 sequences, about a sixth seen once. Sequenced material: PBMCs from the stem cell graft donor, taken from the stem cell graft. Every receptor here comes from a human donor who donated a stem cell graft to a child with acute lymphoblastic leukemia. CDR3s include the opening cysteine and the closing phenylalanine or tryptophan. Fields, in order: V gene, D gene, clone size, J gene, CDR3 protein, CDR3 DNA. A D gene is named only where the DNA matches it firmly. A clone size is listed for some rows: how often the clone was seen (once, few, many), or a class if it is expanded.

TRBV5-1	TRBD1	few	TRBJ2-7	CASSLEGTAGQGAFYEQYF	TGCGCCAGCAGCTTGGAGGGAACCGCGGGGCAGGGGGCTTTTTACGAGCAGTACTTC
TRBV5-1	.	.	TRBJ2-1	CASSSSQDSHSALVDEQFF	TGCGCCAGCAGCTCTAGCCAGGACTCACATTCCGCCCTTGTGGATGAGCAGTTCTTC
TRBV27	.	once	TRBJ2-3	CASSPIFGTIHVDTQYF	TGTGCCAGCAGCCCAATATTCGGGACAATCCACGTGGATACGCAGTATTTT
TRBV3-1	.	.	TRBJ1-1	CASSQDRGWGTEAFF	TGTGCCAGCAGCCAAGATAGGGGATGGGGCACTGAAGCTTTCTTT
TRBV3-1	.	few	TRBJ2-7	CASSRSGAPGEQYF	TGTGCCAGCAGCCGATCGGGGGCGCCTGGCGAGCAGTACTTC
TRBV7-2	TRBD2	few	TRBJ2-1	CASSLAFRGRSYNEQFF	TGTGCCAGCAGCTTAGCGTTCCGCGGGAGGTCCTACAATGAGCAGTTCTTC
TRBV25-1	TRBD1	few	TRBJ2-5	CASSENRGGRETQYF	TGTGCCAGCAGTGAGAACAGGGGTGGTAGGGAGACCCAGTACTTC
TRBV9	TRBD2	many	TRBJ2-1	CASSTRTSGSSYNEQFF	TGTGCCAGCAGCACTCGGACTAGCGGGAGCTCCTACAATGAGCAGTTCTTC
TRBV25-1	TRBD1	.	TRBJ1-5	CASRETGGDQPQHF	TGTGCCAGCAGGGAGACAGGGGGGGACCAGCCCCAGCATTTT
TRBV20-1	.	few	TRBJ2-1	CSARTSGYGNEQFF	TGCAGTGCTAGGACTAGTGGCTACGGCAATGAGCAGTTCTTC
TRBV5-1	.	few	TRBJ1-1	CASSWSLGQNTEAFF	TGCGCCAGCAGCTGGAGTCTGGGGCAGAACACTGAAGCTTTCTTT
TRBV7-9	TRBD1	few	TRBJ1-1	CASSGTGGMRSTEAFF	TGTGCCAGCAGTGGGACAGGGGGAATGAGGAGCACTGAAGCTTTCTTT
TRBV5-1	.	few	TRBJ1-1	CASSLGSGLNTEAFF	TGCGCCAGCAGCTTGGGGTCAGGGCTGAACACTGAAGCTTTCTTT
TRBV10-3	TRBD1	once	TRBJ1-2	CAISDPDRAEGYTF	TGTGCCATCAGTGACCCCGACAGGGCGGAAGGCTACACCTTC
TRBV20-1	.	few	TRBJ2-3	CSASLAPGREYTDTQYF	TGCAGTGCTAGCTTGGCCCCCGGTCGGGAGTACACAGATACGCAGTATTTT
TRBV20-1	TRBD1	.	TRBJ1-5	CSASLDRDQPQHF	TGCAGTGCTAGTCTCGACAGGGATCAGCCCCAGCATTTT
TRBV6-5	TRBD2	few	TRBJ2-1	CASSYVGLERFSYNEQFF	TGTGCCAGCAGTTACGTGGGACTAGAGCGGTTCTCCTACAATGAGCAGTTCTTC
TRBV10-3	.	few	TRBJ2-1	CASRLGGGSASEQFF	TGTGCCAGCCGATTGGGGGGCGGGAGTGCCAGTGAGCAGTTCTTC
TRBV7-6	TRBD1	.	TRBJ2-7	CASSLSHRETGAYEQYF	TGTGCCAGCAGCTTAAGCCACCGGGAGACAGGGGCCTACGAGCAGTACTTC
TRBV20-1	TRBD1	few	TRBJ2-1	CSARGKRNRGTGEQFF	TGCAGTGCTAGAGGGAAAAGAAACAGGGGGACCGGTGAGCAGTTCTTC
TRBV5-6	.	.	TRBJ2-1	CASSWGVVEQFF	TGTGCCAGCAGCTGGGGGGTGGTGGAGCAGTTCTTC
TRBV20-1	TRBD1	many	TRBJ1-3	CSARSLQGDAGNTIYF	TGCAGTGCCAGGAGCCTTCAGGGGGATGCTGGAAACACCATATATTTT
TRBV7-3	.	few	TRBJ1-2	CASSLLPEAPNYGYTF	TGTGCCAGCAGCCTCCTACCTGAGGCACCTAACTATGGCTACACCTTC
TRBV10-1	.	few	TRBJ2-2	CASSETGSPGELFF	TGCGCCAGCAGTGAGACAGGGTCGCCCGGGGAGCTGTTTTTT
TRBV12-3/TRBV12-4	.	.	TRBJ1-5	CASSKWTVYSNQPQHF	TGTGCCAGCAGTAAATGGACAGTTTATAGCAATCAGCCCCAGCATTTT
TRBV5-6	.	.	TRBJ2-2	CASQGRGWAVNTGELFF	TGTGCCAGCCAAGGACGGGGGTGGGCGGTGAACACCGGGGAGCTGTTTTTT
TRBV13	.	.	TRBJ2-1	CASSPRGRVGSEQFF	TGTGCCAGCAGCCCCCGTGGAAGGGTGGGAAGTGAGCAGTTCTTC
TRBV25-1	.	.	TRBJ2-4	CASSDPRGRQYF	TGTGCTAGCAGTGACCCACGGGGGCGTCAGTACTTC
TRBV25-1	TRBD2	few	TRBJ2-1	CASSGLILAGGNKNEQFF	TGTGCCAGCAGTGGCCTAATACTAGCGGGAGGCAATAAAAATGAGCAGTTCTTC
TRBV25-1	.	few	TRBJ1-4	CASSEWGKGEEKLFF	TGTGCCAGCAGTGAATGGGGGAAAGGCGAGGAAAAACTGTTTTTT
TRBV12-3/TRBV12-4	.	.	TRBJ1-1	CASSLSRTSNTEAFF	TGTGCCAGCAGTTTAAGTAGGACATCGAACACTGAAGCTTTCTTT
TRBV27	.	few	TRBJ2-7	CASSLSRGFLSYEQYF	TGTGCCAGCAGTTTATCGAGGGGATTCCTCTCCTACGAGCAGTACTTC
TRBV20-1	.	few	TRBJ2-1	CSGARDREQFF	TGCAGTGGTGCCCGGGACCGCGAGCAGTTCTTC
TRBV15	TRBD2	.	TRBJ2-1	CATSRDPLAVQFF	TGTGCCACCAGCAGAGATCCCCTAGCGGTGCAGTTCTTC
TRBV20-1	.	few	TRBJ2-7	CSASGVFSYEQYF	TGCAGTGCTAGCGGGGTCTTCTCCTACGAGCAGTACTTC
TRBV4-2	.	.	TRBJ2-3	CASSRRGLAFPQPPDTQYF	TGTGCCAGCAGCCGGAGGGGGCTAGCATTCCCCCAACCCCCAGATACGCAGTATTTT
TRBV5-1	.	few	TRBJ2-1	CASSQDYTQDEQFF	TGCGCCAGCAGTCAGGACTATACACAGGATGAGCAGTTCTTC
TRBV13	TRBD2	few	TRBJ2-7	CASSLLVWGLAASSYEQYF	TGTGCCAGCAGCCTCCTTGTGTGGGGACTAGCCGCTAGCTCCTACGAGCAGTACTTC
TRBV7-8	.	.	TRBJ2-1	CASSLGLSGLYNEQFF	TGTGCCAGCAGCTTAGGGCTGTCAGGGCTGTACAATGAGCAGTTCTTC
TRBV3-1	.	.	TRBJ2-1	CASSKGTYSYNEQFF	TGTGCCAGCAGCAAGGGGACATACTCCTACAATGAGCAGTTCTTC
TRBV20-1	TRBD1	.	TRBJ2-1	CCARERQGASYNEQFF	TGCTGTGCTAGAGAGAGACAGGGGGCTTCCTACAATGAGCAGTTCTTC
TRBV25-1	TRBD1	few	TRBJ2-2	CASMGTGGAGELFF	TGTGCCAGCATGGGGACAGGGGGGGCCGGGGAGCTGTTTTTT
TRBV7-2	.	many	TRBJ2-7	CASSNSYEQYF	TGTGCCAGCAGCAACTCCTACGAGCAGTACTTC
TRBV20-1	TRBD1	few	TRBJ1-1	CSAQGGNTEAFF	TGCAGTGCCCAGGGGGGGAACACTGAAGCTTTCTTT
TRBV2	.	few	TRBJ2-1	CASRGFGGNPYNEQFF	TGTGCCAGCAGGGGCTTCGGAGGAAACCCCTACAATGAGCAGTTCTTC
TRBV19	.	.	TRBJ1-5	CASRSGQRPQHF	TGTGCCAGTAGGTCAGGCCAGCGGCCCCAGCATTTT
TRBV21-1	.	many	TRBJ2-7	CASTQLSEQYF	TGTGCCAGCACCCAATTATCCGAGCAGTACTTC
TRBV7-8	TRBD2	few	TRBJ2-4	CASSPRRSGRDKNIQYF	TGTGCCAGCAGCCCCCGACGAAGCGGGAGGGACAAAAACATTCAGTACTTC
TRBV4-2	TRBD1	.	TRBJ2-5	CASSPWTGGAVETQYF	TGTGCCAGCAGCCCCTGGACAGGGGGCGCAGTCGAGACCCAGTACTTC
TRBV20-1	.	.	TRBJ2-1	CSGRGTYNEQFF	TGCAGTGGCAGAGGGACCTACAATGAGCAGTTCTTC
TRBV20-1	.	few	TRBJ2-4	CSASPEEAKNIQYF	TGCAGTGCTAGCCCAGAGGAAGCCAAAAACATTCAGTACTTC
TRBV20-1	TRBD1	few	TRBJ1-5	CSAMTRTGRNPNQPQHF	TGCAGTGCTATGACACGGACAGGGAGAAACCCCAATCAGCCCCAGCATTTT
TRBV28	.	few	TRBJ1-2	CASSFSDGYTF	TGTGCCAGCAGCTTCTCTGATGGCTACACCTTC
TRBV20-1	TRBD2	.	TRBJ2-1	CSARVLAVYNEQFF	TGCAGTGCTAGAGTTCTAGCGGTTTACAATGAGCAGTTCTTC
TRBV5-1	.	.	TRBJ2-1	CASATRKRGWVNEQFF	TGCGCCAGCGCTACTAGAAAGAGAGGGTGGGTCAATGAGCAGTTCTTC
TRBV6-1	TRBD1	.	TRBJ2-1	CASSKRTGVNEQFF	TGTGCCAGCAGCAAAAGGACAGGGGTAAATGAGCAGTTCTTC
TRBV5-4	.	.	TRBJ2-3	CASSSGAGRDTQYF	TGTGCCAGCAGCTCGGGGGCGGGGAGAGATACGCAGTATTTT